The next 10 T cell receptor beta chains were all read from a single sample in a study of control samples from healthy donors and cancer patients. The table came from immunoSEQ multiplex PCR; TCRdb's copy has only in-frame clones and leaves some out. The data contain about 160,000 clones, around 90% of them singletons. The sequencing input was blood. Receptors originate from a man aged 25 to 40 in good health.

This chain uses TRBV5-8 with TRBJ1-5; no definite D call. Germline V gene data show CDR1 as SGHTS and CDR2 as YDEGEE. V lost 0 bases and J lost 6, with 1 base in between. The CDR3 is made up of 11 amino acids. The CDR3 DNA sequence: TGTGCCAGCAGCTTGGTTCAGCCCCAGCATTTT. It translates to CASSLVQPQHF.

The chain links TRBV12-3 or TRBV12-4 to TRBJ1-1, with D unclear. CDR3 size: 12 residues. The germline V and J ends were trimmed by 8 bases and 6 bases, with 13 bases remaining between them. The CDR3 nucleotides are TGTGCCAGCTCGGGCGGGGTGGCTGAAGCTTTCTTT. It specifies CASSGGVAEAFF.

V and J are TRBV7-2 and TRBJ1-4; perhaps TRBD1 as D (5 bases). There are 12 residues in the CDR3. V lost 5 bases and J 8 bases, leaving 9 bases between the germline ends. Germline V lookup: CDR1 SGHTA, CDR2 FQGNSA. This chain's CDR3 is CASSPGREKLFF. The CDR3, as DNA: TGTGCCAGCAGCCCGGGACGGGAAAAACTGTTTTTT. Looking up the rest from reference TRBV7-2 and TRBJ1-4 gives the full variable domain: GAGVSQSPSNKVTEKGKDVELRCDPISGHTALYWYRQSLGQGLEFLIYFQGNSAPDKSGLPSDRFSAERTGGSVSTLTIQRTQQEDSAVYLCASSPGREKLFFGSGTQLSVL.

J is TRBJ2-1 and V is TRBV7-9; possibly TRBD1 for D (6 bases). With 5 bases removed from V and 0 bases from J, the gap between germline ends came to 11 bases. There are 15 residues in the CDR3. Germline CDR1 SEHNR, CDR2 FQNEAQ (reference sequence). The CDR3 DNA is TGTGCCAGCAGCCAGAGGGGGAGCTCCTACAATGAGCAGTTCTTC. Protein sequence: CASSQRGSSYNEQFF.

This chain uses TRBV28 with TRBJ2-3; D is possibly TRBD2 (7 bases). In germline, CDR1 is MDHEN, CDR2 SYDVKM. The V end was cut by 2 bases, the J end by 2 bases, with 20 bases between. This CDR3 has 18 residues. This CDR3 reads CASSLGGRGRGTTDTQYF. The CDR3 DNA sequence: TGTGCCAGCAGTTTAGGTGGGAGGGGGAGGGGGACCACAGATACGCAGTATTTT.

This chain links TRBV6-5 with TRBJ1-2; the D is unclear. V was clipped by 6 bases and J by 1 base, with 12 bases between them. There are 14 residues in the CDR3. Per the germline V gene, CDR1 is MNHEY and CDR2 is SVGAGI. CDR3 coding DNA: TGTGCCAGCAGCCTTGGGTTCATTAACTATGGCTACACCTTC. It encodes CASSLGFINYGYTF.

The CDR3 protein is CAISESTFNEKLFF. For the CDR3, the DNA is TGTGCCATCAGTGAGTCGACCTTTAATGAAAAACTGTTTTTT. This chain joins TRBV10-3 and TRBJ1-4; no clear D. The germline V gene encodes CDR1 ENHRY and CDR2 SYGVKD. The CDR3 consists of 14 residues. The V and J ends lost 0 bases and 4 bases respectively, with 6 bases between them.

The chain is built from TRBV12-3 or TRBV12-4 and TRBJ1-2; D might be TRBD1 (6 bases). Trimming pared 5 bases from V and 6 bases from J, leaving 13 bases between. The CDR3 is made up of 13 amino acids. The CDR3 here is CASSHDRRNGYTF. CDR3 sequence (DNA): TGTGCCAGCAGTCACGACAGGAGAAATGGCTACACCTTC.

The V gene is TRBV27, the J gene TRBJ2-3; TRBD2 matches at 9 bases. CDR3 size: 18 residues. J lost 0 bases, V lost 4 bases, and 11 bases had no gene match. Germline values: CDR1 MNHEY, CDR2 SMNVEV (reference sequence). The CDR3 loop is CASSSRSGRFSSTDTQYF. CDR3 nucleotides: TGTGCCAGCAGTTCGCGTAGCGGGAGATTTTCTAGCACAGATACGCAGTATTTT.

This clone was recorded only once. The CDR3 ends on some other residue instead of the conserved phenylalanine or tryptophan, so this is likely a read error. The DNA is omitted, as the CDR3 cannot be located on it reliably, and the CDR3 follows TCRdb's listing. The V and J genes are TRBV5-8 and TRBJ1-2; no check of the table's D call, TRBD1, against the DNA was made. The CDR3 length is 8 residues, termini included. Germline loops: CDR1 SGHTS, CDR2 YDEGEE. The CDR3 loop reads CASSLPLS.